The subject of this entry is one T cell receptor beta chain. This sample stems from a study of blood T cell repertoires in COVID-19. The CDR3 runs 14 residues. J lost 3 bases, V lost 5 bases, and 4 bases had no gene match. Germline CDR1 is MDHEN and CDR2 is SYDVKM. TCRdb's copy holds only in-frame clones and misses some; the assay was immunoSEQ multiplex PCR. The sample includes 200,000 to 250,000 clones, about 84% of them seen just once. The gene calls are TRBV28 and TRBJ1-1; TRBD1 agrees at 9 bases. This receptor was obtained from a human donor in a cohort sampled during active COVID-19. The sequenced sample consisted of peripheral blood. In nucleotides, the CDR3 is TGTGCCAGCAGTACGACAGGGGGTCACACTGAAGCTTTCTTT. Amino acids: CASSTTGGHTEAFF.